What follows are 9 T cell receptor beta chains derived from one specimen sequenced in a study of beta chain features in type 1 diabetes. General study findings and limits: Researchers report that Type 1 diabetes patients had moderately but significantly shorter TCRB CDR3s across all four CD4+ subsets.

Expressed TCRB transcripts were sequenced because the entire RNA isolate underwent reverse transcription. Using immunoSEQ multiplex PCR, the repertoire was profiled, and TCRdb retains in-frame clones only, with some absent. This repertoire shows some 160,000 clones, 9% to 10% found once; its top ten account for about 0.7%. Their antigen targets remain unknown. Sequencing used central memory CD4+ T cells from blood. These receptors originate from a woman in her 30s with type 1 diabetes.

The chain links TRBV5-1 to TRBJ2-1, with D maybe TRBD1 (6 bases). CDR3 size: 14 residues. V was pared by 6 bases and J by 4 bases, with 14 bases between. The germline V gene encodes CDR1 SGHRS and CDR2 YFSETQ. Written as DNA, the CDR3 is TGCGCCAGCAAAGGACAGTCTCTTTACAATGAGCAGTTCTTC. It translates to CASKGQSLYNEQFF.

This rearrangement joins TRBV28 to TRBJ2-7; D gene ambiguous. The germline CDR1 and CDR2 sequences are MDHEN and SYDVKM. Trimming cost V 7 bases and J 0 bases, with 7 bases left between them. The CDR3 is 12 residues long. CDR3 DNA sequence: TGTGCCAGCATGGCAGACTCCTACGAGCAGTACTTC. Encoded protein: CASMADSYEQYF.

The V gene is TRBV2, the J gene TRBJ2-1, with D possibly being TRBD2 (5 bases). Germline loops: CDR1 SNHLY, CDR2 FYNNEI. CDR3 length equals 14 residues. Trimming pared 6 bases from V and 2 bases from J, leaving 11 bases between. CDR3 coding DNA: TGTGCCAGCAGACCCGGGGTAGCCTACAATGAGCAGTTCTTC. This codes for CASRPGVAYNEQFF.

The chain uses TRBV11-1 and TRBJ2-3; possible D gene TRBD1, 6 bases. With 4 bases removed from V and 1 base from J, the gap between germline ends came to 9 bases. Germline CDR1 reads SGHAT; CDR2 reads FQDESV (reference sequence). This CDR3 has 14 residues. The CDR3 is CASSYYRGTDTQYF. The CDR3 nucleotides read TGTGCCAGCAGCTACTACAGGGGCACAGATACGCAGTATTTT.

This clone was seen more than once but under ten times. The chain carries TRBV2 and TRBJ1-5; 9 nucleotides align to TRBD1. CDR1 is SNHLY and CDR2 is FYNNEI in the germline V gene. Losses at the gene ends were 5 bases for V and 0 bases for J; bases not matched to a gene: 14. This CDR3 comprises 19 residues. The CDR3 region is CASSPSTGGARISNQPQHF. The CDR3 coding sequence is TGTGCCAGCAGTCCGTCTACAGGGGGCGCGAGAATTAGCAATCAGCCCCAGCATTTT.

The V call is TRBV11-2, the J call TRBJ2-5; D ambiguous. Germline assignment: CDR1 SGHAT and CDR2 FQNNGV. The CDR3 is made up of 11 amino acids. With 6 bases removed from V and 3 bases from J, the gap between germline ends came to 5 bases. DNA of the CDR3: TGTGCCAGCAGGTCGGAAGAGACCCAGTACTTC. Amino acid sequence: CASRSEETQYF.

The chain has TRBV5-4 and TRBJ2-2; D is unresolved. V lost 6 bases, J lost 0 bases, and 9 bases lay in between. This CDR3 has 14 amino acids. Germline CDR1 and CDR2: SGHNT and YYREEE (reference sequence). The CDR3 DNA sequence: TGTGCCAGCACCCATCGGGCGAACACCGGGGAGCTGTTTTTT. Translating it yields CASTHRANTGELFF.

The sample holds a few counts of this clone. J is TRBJ2-5 and V is TRBV29-1, with TRBD2 matching over 9 bases. Judging by the DNA end, TRBJ2-7 fits better; the J call may be wrong. The CDR3 totals 14 residues. Germline V CDR1 and CDR2: SQVTM, ANQGSEA. In DNA, the CDR3 is TGCAGCGTTGGTAGCGGGAGCGCCTCCTACGAGCAGTACTTC. This translates into CSVGSGSASYEQYF.

This clone was seen a handful of times. The V and J genes are TRBV9 and TRBJ2-1, with D possibly matching TRBD2 (7 bases). The V and J ends lost 3 bases and 0 bases respectively, with 13 bases between them. The CDR3 runs 16 residues. Germline CDR1 reads SGDLS; CDR2 reads YYNGEE. CDR3 DNA sequence: TGTGCCAGCAGCGAGAGGGGGGGGAACTCCTACAATGAGCAGTTCTTC. Its protein product is CASSERGGNSYNEQFF.